These 21 T cell receptor beta chains originate from one sample sequenced in a study of T cell responses to AZD1222 COVID-19 vaccine. Method: immunoSEQ multiplex PCR; TCRdb's copy keeps in-frame clones and lacks some. The sample has tens of thousands of clones, about 74% seen once. Sequenced here: peripheral blood, sampled on day 0 of AZD1222 vaccination. Receptors originate from an adult in good health.

This clone was seen just once. V gene TRBV7-2 combines with J gene TRBJ2-7; TRBD1 aligns across 11 bases. The CDR3 is made up of 15 amino acids. CDR1 is SGHTA, CDR2 FQGNSA, per germline. V lost 5 bases, J lost 2 bases, and 5 bases stayed unmatched. As DNA, the CDR3 is TGTGCCAGCAGCCCAAGGACAGGGGGCGCCTACGAGCAGTACTTC. Protein sequence: CASSPRTGGAYEQYF.

This clone was counted between two and nine times. The V gene is TRBV24-1, the J gene TRBJ1-1; a weak D match, TRBD1 (6 bases). Deletions cut 1 base from V and 10 bases from J, with 12 bases between. Germline V gene lookup returns CDR1 KGHDR and CDR2 SFDVKD. This CDR3 has 13 amino acids. Written as DNA, the CDR3 is TGTGCCACCAGTGATTTTACAGGGACGGGAGCTTTCTTT. Translating gives CATSDFTGTGAFF.

The chain recombines TRBV24-1 with TRBJ2-3; D is undetermined. Trimming stripped 4 bases from V and 1 base from J, with 8 bases between. The CDR3 runs 14 residues. Germline CDR1 and CDR2: KGHDR and SFDVKD. CDR3 bases: TGTGCCACCAGTGACTACCTTCGCACAGATACGCAGTATTTT. The encoded protein is CATSDYLRTDTQYF.

The chain joins TRBV28 to TRBJ1-2, with 10 positions matching TRBD1. Unmatched junction bases numbered 19, after V lost 4 bases and J lost 2 bases. CDR1 and CDR2 from the germline V gene are MDHEN and SYDVKM. The CDR3 loop spans 20 amino acids. The CDR3 sequence is CASSSFQPGQGLRENYGYTF. The CDR3 bases are TGTGCCAGCAGTTCCTTCCAGCCGGGACAGGGGTTAAGGGAAAACTATGGCTACACCTTC.

The chain carries TRBV21-1 and TRBJ1-3. TRBV21-1 is recorded as a pseudogene. This CDR3 has 16 residues. The CDR3 DNA follows: TGTGCCAGCATCCTTGTGGCAGCAAGCGGTGGAAACACCATATATTTT. Protein sequence: CASILVAASGGNTIYF.

V gene TRBV6-5 combines with J gene TRBJ1-2; D perhaps matches TRBD1 (6 bases). The CDR3 loop spans 12 amino acids. Germline values: CDR1 MNHEY, CDR2 SVGAGI. Trimming pared 4 bases from V and 8 bases from J, leaving 11 bases between. The CDR3, as DNA: TGTGCCAGCAGTTTCACAGGGTCCGGCTACACCTTC. Translating it yields CASSFTGSGYTF.

The chain combines TRBV28 with TRBJ2-1; 11 nucleotides align to TRBD2. After removal of 5 bases from V and 4 bases from J, the junction contained 10 bases not matched to a gene. This CDR3 has 17 amino acids. CDR1 and CDR2 (germline): MDHEN, SYDVKM. The CDR3 spells CASSSNLAGGGYNEQFF. The CDR3 bases are TGTGCCAGCAGTAGCAATCTAGCGGGAGGTGGGTACAATGAGCAGTTCTTC.

This chain links TRBV7-2 with TRBJ2-2; D unresolved. This CDR3 contains 15 residues. V lost 3 bases to trimming and J lost 0 bases, with 8 bases between them. Per the germline V gene, CDR1 is SGHTA and CDR2 is FQGNSA. CDR3 sequence reads: CASSLKAANTGELFF. CDR3 sequence (DNA): TGTGCCAGCAGCTTGAAGGCAGCGAACACCGGGGAGCTGTTTTTT.

The sample holds a few counts of this clone. The CDR3 region is CASSSRGSGNTIYF. The CDR3 DNA sequence: TGTGCCAGCTCAAGTAGGGGGTCCGGAAACACCATATATTTT. This chain links TRBV18 with TRBJ1-3; the D gene is possibly TRBD1 (6 bases). V lost 5 bases to trimming and J lost 4 bases, with 12 bases between them. There are 14 residues in the CDR3. In germline, CDR1 is KGHSH, CDR2 LQKENI.

The chain has TRBV2 and TRBJ2-3; a possible D gene is TRBD2 (6 bases). This CDR3 contains 15 residues. V lost 5 bases and J 6 bases, leaving 18 bases between the germline ends. Germline values: CDR1 SNHLY, CDR2 FYNNEI. The CDR3 bases are TGTGCCAGCAGTCCAACCGGGGGACTCAGCGATACGCAGTATTTT. Translation gives CASSPTGGLSDTQYF.

The chain couples TRBV6-2 or TRBV6-3 to TRBJ1-5; D call uncertain. Trimming took 2 bases from V and 10 from J, leaving 6 bases between them. Germline CDR1 reads MNHEY; CDR2 reads SVGEGT. CDR3 length: 11 residues. The CDR3 coding sequence is TGTGCCAGCAGTTACCTCGGACCCCAGCATTTT. This translates into CASSYLGPQHF.

The chain employs TRBV18 and TRBJ1-4; 8 bases map to TRBD1. CDR3 size: 14 residues. Germline CDR1 is KGHSH and CDR2 is LQKENI. Trimming at V came to 6 bases and at J to 12 bases, leaving 12 bases not matched to a gene. CDR3 DNA sequence: TGTGCCAGCTCCCGACGACAGGGGCGAGGTGAACTGTTTTTT. Its protein product is CASSRRQGRGELFF.

This clone was observed a few times. V and J are TRBV14 and TRBJ1-3; possibly TRBD1 for D (5 bases). Trimming removed 5 bases from V and 0 bases from J, with 20 bases in between. In germline, CDR1 is SGHDN, CDR2 FVKESK. The CDR3 is made up of 18 amino acids. This CDR3 is CASSAQGQGWTSGNTIYF. For the CDR3, the DNA is TGTGCCAGCAGCGCGCAAGGTCAGGGTTGGACCTCTGGAAACACCATATATTTT.

This clone was picked up one time. The V gene is TRBV5-1, the J gene TRBJ2-2; TRBD1 aligns across 7 bases. This CDR3 is 15 amino acids long. V lost 4 bases and J lost 2; bases outside the gene matches: 5. Germline V gives CDR1 SGHRS, CDR2 YFSETQ. CDR3 residues: CASSATGENTGELFF. The CDR3 coding sequence is TGCGCCAGCAGCGCTACAGGGGAAAACACCGGGGAGCTGTTTTTT.

The CDR3 coding sequence is TGTGCCAGCAGTTTGTTGGAGGCCGGGGAGCTGTTTTTT. Protein: CASSLLEAGELFF. The rearrangement uses TRBV28 and TRBJ2-2; D is perhaps TRBD2 (5 bases). The V gene lost 3 bases and the J gene lost 6 bases, with 8 bases spanning the gap. In germline, CDR1 is MDHEN, CDR2 SYDVKM. The CDR3 runs to 13 residues.

The genes are TRBV5-5 and TRBJ1-5; 7 bases line up with TRBD1. Trimming at V came to 4 bases and at J to 5 bases, leaving 3 bases not matched to a gene. This CDR3 has 13 amino acids. Germline V gives CDR1 SGHKS, CDR2 YYEKEE (reference sequence). CDR3 nucleotide sequence: TGTGCCAGCAGCCCCAGGGGGGATCAGCCCCAGCATTTT. Translation: CASSPRGDQPQHF.

The J gene is TRBJ2-1, the V gene TRBV6-5; no definite D call. The V end lost 6 bases, the J end lost 0 bases, and 12 bases lay between the germline ends. Germline assignment: CDR1 MNHEY and CDR2 SVGAGI. There are 15 residues in the CDR3. The CDR3 sequence: CASSKSVNSYNEQFF. In nucleotides, the CDR3 is TGTGCCAGCAGCAAATCAGTGAACTCCTACAATGAGCAGTTCTTC.

This chain joins TRBV4-2 and TRBJ1-5; possibly TRBD1 for D (5 bases). V was shortened by 0 bases and J by 2 bases, with 5 bases between the two germline ends. CDR3 length equals 14 residues. CDR1 and CDR2 from the germline V gene are LGHNA and YNFKEQ. This chain's CDR3 is CASSQDRGNQPQHF. The CDR3 bases are TGTGCCAGCAGCCAAGACAGGGGCAATCAGCCCCAGCATTTT.

CDR3 nucleotide sequence: TGTGCCAGCAGCCAAGGACAGGGGGCTGGCTACACCTTC. This gives the protein CASSQGQGAGYTF. The rearrangement links TRBV11-1 to TRBJ1-2, with 11 bases that match TRBD1. Trimming at V came to 5 bases and at J to 7 bases, leaving 3 bases not matched to a gene. Germline V lookup: CDR1 SGHAT, CDR2 FQDESV (reference sequence). The length of the CDR3 is 13 residues.

A note on this clone: Other DNA sequences in this specimen translate into the identical CDR3. The chain is built from TRBV4-2 and TRBJ2-6; no firm D call. Germline loops: CDR1 LGHNA, CDR2 YNFKEQ. Trimming took 7 bases from V and 0 from J, leaving 13 bases between them. The CDR3 is made up of 16 amino acids. This chain's CDR3 is CASTPTGPSGANVLTF. The CDR3 bases are TGTGCCAGCACCCCGACCGGCCCCTCTGGGGCCAACGTCCTGACTTTC.

V and J are TRBV7-9 and TRBJ1-1; D might be TRBD1 (6 bases). Trimming took off 0 bases at V and 5 bases at J, with 10 bases between the two ends. Germline V gene sequence: CDR1 SEHNR, CDR2 FQNEAQ (reference sequence). This CDR3 is built from 14 residues. Written as DNA, the CDR3 is TGTGCCAGCAGCTTAGCCCGGGGGCGGACTGAAGCTTTCTTT. It specifies CASSLARGRTEAFF. The full variable domain, with the rest looked up from reference TRBV7-9 and TRBJ1-1, is DTGVSQNPRHKITKRGQNVTFRCDPISEHNRLYWYRQTLGQGPEFLTYFQNEAQLEKSRLLSDRFSAERPKGSFSTLEIQRTEQGDSAMYLCASSLARGRTEAFFGQGTRLTVV.